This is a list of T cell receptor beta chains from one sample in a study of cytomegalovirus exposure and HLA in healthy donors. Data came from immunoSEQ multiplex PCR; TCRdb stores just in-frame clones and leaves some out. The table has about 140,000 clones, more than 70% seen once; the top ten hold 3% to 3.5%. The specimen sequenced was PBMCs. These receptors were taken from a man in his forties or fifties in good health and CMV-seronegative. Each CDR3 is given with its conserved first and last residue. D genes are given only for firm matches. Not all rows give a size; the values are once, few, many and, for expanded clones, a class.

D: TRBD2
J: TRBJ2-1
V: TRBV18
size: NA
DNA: TGTGCCAGCTCACAACCCCGTGGACTAGCGGTTTACAATGAGCAGTTCTTC
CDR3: CASSQPRGLAVYNEQFF

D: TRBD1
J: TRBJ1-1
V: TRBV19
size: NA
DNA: TGTGCCAGTAGTATCGTCGGATTCGGGGCAGGGGGCGCGAATACTGAAGCTTTCTTT
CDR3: CASSIVGFGAGGANTEAFF

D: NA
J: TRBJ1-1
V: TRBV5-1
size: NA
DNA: TGCGCCAGCAGCGTACAGGGAACTGAAGCTTTCTTT
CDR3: CASSVQGTEAFF

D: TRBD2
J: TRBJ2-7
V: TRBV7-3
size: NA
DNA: TGTGCCAGCAGCCGCCGCGGGGGGGGGTCCGTCTCCTACGAGCAGTACTTC
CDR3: CASSRRGGGSVSYEQYF

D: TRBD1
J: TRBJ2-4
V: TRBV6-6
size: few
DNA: TGTGCCACTACCGACGCCGACAGGGGAGACATTCAGTACTTC
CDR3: CATTDADRGDIQYF

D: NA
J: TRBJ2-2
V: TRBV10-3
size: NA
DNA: TGTGCCATCAGTGAGTCGGCACAGACCACCGGGGAGCTGTTTTTT
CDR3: CAISESAQTTGELFF

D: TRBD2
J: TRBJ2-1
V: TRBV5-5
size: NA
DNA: TGTGCCAGCAGCTCTATGAGGGGGACTAGCGGGGAACTTGAGCAGTTCTTC
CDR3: CASSSMRGTSGELEQFF

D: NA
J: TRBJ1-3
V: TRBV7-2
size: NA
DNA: TGTGCCAGCAGCGGGGACAACTCTGGAAACACCATATATTTT
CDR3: CASSGDNSGNTIYF

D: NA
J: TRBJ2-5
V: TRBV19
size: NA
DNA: TGTGCCAGTAGTAGCCAGGGACAAGAGACCCAGTACTTC
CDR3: CASSSQGQETQYF

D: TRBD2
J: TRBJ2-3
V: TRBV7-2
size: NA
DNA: TGTGCCAGCAGCTTGGGGACTAACACAGATACGCAGTATTTT
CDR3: CASSLGTNTDTQYF

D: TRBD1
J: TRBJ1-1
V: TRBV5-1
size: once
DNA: TGCGCCAGCAGCGCGGAGATGACAGGGTTGGCCACTGAAGCTTTCTTT
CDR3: CASSAEMTGLATEAFF

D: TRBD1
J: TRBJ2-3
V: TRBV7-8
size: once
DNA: TGTGCCAGCTGCAGTGACAGGGCGGAAGCTACGCAGTATTTT
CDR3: CASCSDRAEATQYF

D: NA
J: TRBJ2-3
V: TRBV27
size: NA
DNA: TGTGCCAGCAGTTTATGGGGCAGAGCAGATACGCAGTATTTT
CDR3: CASSLWGRADTQYF

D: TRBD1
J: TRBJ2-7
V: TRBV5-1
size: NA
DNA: TGCGCCAGCAGCTTGGGGACAGGAAGCTCCTACGAGCAGTACTTC
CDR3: CASSLGTGSSYEQYF

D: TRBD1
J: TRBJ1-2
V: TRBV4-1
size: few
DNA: TGCGCCAGCAGCTCCCTCCCGGGACAGGATATTAGCTATGGCTACACCTTC
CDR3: CASSSLPGQDISYGYTF

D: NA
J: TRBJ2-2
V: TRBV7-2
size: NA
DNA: TGTGCCAGCAGCTTAGTGTCGCTGGGTGCGGGGAACACCGGGGAGCTGTTTTTT
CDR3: CASSLVSLGAGNTGELFF

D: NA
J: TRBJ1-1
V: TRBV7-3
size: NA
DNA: TGTGCCAGCAGCTTAGGCCTGGGCCAGCGGAGCACTGAAGCTTTCTTT
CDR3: CASSLGLGQRSTEAFF

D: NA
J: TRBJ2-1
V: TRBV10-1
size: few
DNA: TGCGCCAGCAGTGAAAATATCGGTTACAATGAGCAGTTCTTC
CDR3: CASSENIGYNEQFF

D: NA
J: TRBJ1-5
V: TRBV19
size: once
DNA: TGTGCCAGTAGTATGGGGCCCCTTTGGGTCTTGGGCAATCAGCCCCAGCATTTT
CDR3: CASSMGPLWVLGNQPQHF

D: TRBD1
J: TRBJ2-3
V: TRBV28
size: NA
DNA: TGTGCCAGCACAATACACAGGGGGCGAGGAGATACGCAGTATTTT
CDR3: CASTIHRGRGDTQYF

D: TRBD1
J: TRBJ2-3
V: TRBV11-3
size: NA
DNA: TGTGCCAGCAGCAGGCAGACTGGACAGGGCACAGATACGCAGTATTTT
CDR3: CASSRQTGQGTDTQYF

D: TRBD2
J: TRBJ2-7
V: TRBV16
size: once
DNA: TGTGCCAGCAGTGGGACTAGCGGAGCTCTCGAGCAGTACTTC
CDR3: CASSGTSGALEQYF

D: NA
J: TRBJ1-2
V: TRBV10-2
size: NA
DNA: TGCGCCAGCAGCCGGGACAAGGAGAACTATGGCTACACCTTC
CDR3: CASSRDKENYGYTF